Reported below is one T cell receptor (beta chain). The antigen is unknown. Source study methods: Junction-only sequences without quality scores were provided by ImmunoSEQ, so filtering was different. Assay: immunoSEQ multiplex PCR; the TCRdb copy retains only in-frame clones and omits some. D and trimming were read from the DNA, whereas the V and J calls and clone size are those reported in that table. The sample contains 500,000 or so clones, approximately 95% of which appear only once. This entry belongs to a study of shared clonotypes between healthy human individuals. Study-level findings and limits: Generation probabilities of non-shared clonotypes were lower (relative to those shared by all four donors). The naive CD4 repertoires of several donors were compared, and around 4.7% of clonotypes were shared.

CDR3 size: 14 residues. V gave up 0 bases and J gave up 5 bases; unmatched junction bases: 2. Germline assignment: CDR1 SGHRS and CDR2 YFSETQ. In the CD4+ fraction, cells were divided into CD45RA+ naive and CD45RA-negative memory subsets. The chain carries TRBV5-1 and TRBJ2-1; 7 nucleotides align to TRBD1. What was sequenced was naive CD4+ T cells sorted from blood. Subset noted: CD45RA+ positively selected. The sequence was collected from a woman younger than 45 in good health. The CDR3 DNA reads TGCGCCAGCAGCTTGGGACAGGGCCACAATGAGCAGTTCTTC. The encoded protein is CASSLGQGHNEQFF.